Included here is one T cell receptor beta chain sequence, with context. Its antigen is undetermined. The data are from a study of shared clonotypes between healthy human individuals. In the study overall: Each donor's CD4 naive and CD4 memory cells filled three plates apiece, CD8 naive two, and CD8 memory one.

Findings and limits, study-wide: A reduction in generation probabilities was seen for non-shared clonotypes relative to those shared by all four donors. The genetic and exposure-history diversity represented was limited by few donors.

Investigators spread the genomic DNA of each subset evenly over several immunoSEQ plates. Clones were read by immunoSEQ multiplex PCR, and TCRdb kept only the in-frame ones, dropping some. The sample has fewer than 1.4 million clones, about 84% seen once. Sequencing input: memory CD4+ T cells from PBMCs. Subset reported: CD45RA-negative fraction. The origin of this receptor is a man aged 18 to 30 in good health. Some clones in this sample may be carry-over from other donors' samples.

The CDR3 here is CASSYRPLEGNTIYF. As DNA, the CDR3 is TGTGCCAGCAGTTACCGACCTTTAGAGGGAAACACCATATATTTT. The chain uses TRBV6-6 and TRBJ1-3, with unresolved D. The CDR3 totals 15 residues. Trimming removed 2 bases at V and 4 bases at J, with 12 bases between. Germline V lookup: CDR1 MNHNY, CDR2 SVGAGI (reference sequence).